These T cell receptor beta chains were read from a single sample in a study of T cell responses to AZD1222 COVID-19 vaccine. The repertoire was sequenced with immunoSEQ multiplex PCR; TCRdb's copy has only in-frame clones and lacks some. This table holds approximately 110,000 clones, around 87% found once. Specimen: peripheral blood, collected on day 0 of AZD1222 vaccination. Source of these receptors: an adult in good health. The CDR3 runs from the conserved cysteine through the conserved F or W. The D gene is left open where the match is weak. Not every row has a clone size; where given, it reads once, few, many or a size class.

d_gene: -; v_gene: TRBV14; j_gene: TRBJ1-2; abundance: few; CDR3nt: TGTGCCAGCAGCCAAGAATATAACTATGGCTACACCTTC; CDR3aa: CASSQEYNYGYTF
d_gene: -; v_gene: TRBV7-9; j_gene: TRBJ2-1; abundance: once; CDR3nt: TGTGCCAGCAGTCAAGGGGGGAGTGAGCAGTTCTTC; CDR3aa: CASSQGGSEQFF
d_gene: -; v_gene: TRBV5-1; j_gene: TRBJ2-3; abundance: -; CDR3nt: TGCGCCAGCAGCTTGGGCCCGGAAACAGATACGCAGTATTTT; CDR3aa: CASSLGPETDTQYF
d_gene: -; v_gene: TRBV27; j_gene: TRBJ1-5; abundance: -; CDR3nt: TGTGCCAGCAGTTCCCTTCCGGCAGGGCATGCCCCTCAGCCCCAGCATTTT; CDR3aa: CASSSLPAGHAPQPQHF
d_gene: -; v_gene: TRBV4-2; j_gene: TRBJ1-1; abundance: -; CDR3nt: TGTGCCAGCAGCCATTACCGGGAACGGAACACTGAAGCTTTCTTT; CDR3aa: CASSHYRERNTEAFF
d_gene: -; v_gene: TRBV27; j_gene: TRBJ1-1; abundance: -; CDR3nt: TGTGCCAGCAGATTCTCACAGGGCCGTGAAGCTTTCTTT; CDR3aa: CASRFSQGREAFF
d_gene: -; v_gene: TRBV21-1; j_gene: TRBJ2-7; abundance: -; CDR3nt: TGTGCCAGCAAGGAGGCGGACAGAAGGGGTTACGAGCAGTACTTC; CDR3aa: CASKEADRRGYEQYF
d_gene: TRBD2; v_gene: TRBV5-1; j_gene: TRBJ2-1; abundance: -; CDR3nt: TGCGCCAGCAGCCATCTAGCGGGGGGGTCTTTCCCCTACAATGAGCAGTTCTTC; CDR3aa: CASSHLAGGSFPYNEQFF
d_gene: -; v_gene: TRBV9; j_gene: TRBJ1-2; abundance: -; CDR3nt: TGTGCCAGCAGCGAGAGGCTTCAGGCAGGGGATGGCTACACCTTC; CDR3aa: CASSERLQAGDGYTF
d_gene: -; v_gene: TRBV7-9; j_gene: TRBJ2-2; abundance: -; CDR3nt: TGTGCCAGCAGCCCCGATGACGGAACCGGGGAGCTGTTTTTT; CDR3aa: CASSPDDGTGELFF
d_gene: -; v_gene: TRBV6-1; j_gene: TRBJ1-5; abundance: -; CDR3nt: TGTGCCAGCAGTGACAATCAGCCCCAGCATTTT; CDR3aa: CASSDNQPQHF
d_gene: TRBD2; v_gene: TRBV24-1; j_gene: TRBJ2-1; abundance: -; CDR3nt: TGTGCCACCAGTGAAAGCGGGGGGGCCCAAAATGAGCAGTTCTTC; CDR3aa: CATSESGGAQNEQFF
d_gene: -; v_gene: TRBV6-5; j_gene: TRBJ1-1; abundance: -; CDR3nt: TGTGCCAGCAGTAAGACAGATACGAACACTGAAGCTTTCTTT; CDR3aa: CASSKTDTNTEAFF
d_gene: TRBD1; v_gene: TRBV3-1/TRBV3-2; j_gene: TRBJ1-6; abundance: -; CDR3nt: TGTGCCAGCAGCCAAGGGTGGGGACAGGGTAATTCACCCCTCCACTTT; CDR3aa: CASSQGWGQGNSPLHF
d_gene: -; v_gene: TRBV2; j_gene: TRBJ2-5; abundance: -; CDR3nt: TGTGCCAGCCGTACCTCCGAGGAGACCCAGTACTTC; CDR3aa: CASRTSEETQYF
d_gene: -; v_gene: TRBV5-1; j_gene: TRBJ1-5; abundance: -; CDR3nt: TGCGCCAGCAGAGAGGGGGGCGGTCAGCCCCAGCATTTT; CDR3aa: CASREGGGQPQHF